These T cell receptor beta chains were read from a single sample in a study of T cells expressing NK-cell markers. One entry per CDR3 protein, without DNA, is what TCRdb gives after re-calling the 5' RACE reads. This table holds approximately 420,000 distinct CDR3 sequences. Source material: blood T cells: a sorted CD56 or NKG2C T cell subset, CD4+ or CD8+ T cells, or bulk PBMC T cells (not recorded which). The receptors stem from a woman between 45 and 65 years old in good health. The CDR3 runs from the conserved cysteine through the conserved F or W. Each record gives: J gene, V gene, CDR3 protein.

>TRBJ2-1|TRBV12-3/TRBV12-4
CASSPHLHEQFF
>TRBJ2-1|TRBV7-6
CASSLALGTSLYNEQFF
>TRBJ2-1|TRBV20-1
CSAHSQGAENEQFF
>TRBJ2-5|TRBV11-2
CASSLADGNLYF
>TRBJ2-1|TRBV6-2/TRBV6-3
CASSPHRVPTSNEQFF
>TRBJ2-5|TRBV12-3/TRBV12-4
CASSLSYKTQYF
>TRBJ2-2|TRBV11-3
CASSSIQSTNTGELFF
>TRBJ1-1|TRBV6-2/TRBV6-3
CASTLDQNTEAFF
>TRBJ2-1|TRBV7-9
CASSFPDRGNEQFF
>TRBJ2-3|TRBV7-3
CASSSHSDTQYF
>TRBJ2-5|TRBV7-9
CASSHRRPETQYF
>TRBJ2-5|TRBV20-1
CSAPRTSLETQYF
>TRBJ2-5|TRBV5-1
CASSRTRQETQYF
>TRBJ2-7|TRBV20-1
CSAREDYNEQYF
>TRBJ2-1|TRBV5-1
CASSLGVTSGRAWDEQFF
>TRBJ2-5|TRBV5-1
CASSISGTALRETQYF